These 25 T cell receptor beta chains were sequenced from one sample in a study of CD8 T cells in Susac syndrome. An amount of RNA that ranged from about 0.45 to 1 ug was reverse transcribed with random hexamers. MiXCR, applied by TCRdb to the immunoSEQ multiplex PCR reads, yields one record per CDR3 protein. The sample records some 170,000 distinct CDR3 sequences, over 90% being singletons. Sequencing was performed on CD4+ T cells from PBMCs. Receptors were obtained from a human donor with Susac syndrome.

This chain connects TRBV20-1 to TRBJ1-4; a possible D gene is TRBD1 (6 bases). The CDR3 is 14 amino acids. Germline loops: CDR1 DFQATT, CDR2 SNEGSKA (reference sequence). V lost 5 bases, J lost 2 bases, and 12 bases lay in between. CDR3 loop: CSADIQGTNEKLFF. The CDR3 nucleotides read TGCAGTGCTGATATACAGGGCACTAATGAAAAACTGTTTTTT.

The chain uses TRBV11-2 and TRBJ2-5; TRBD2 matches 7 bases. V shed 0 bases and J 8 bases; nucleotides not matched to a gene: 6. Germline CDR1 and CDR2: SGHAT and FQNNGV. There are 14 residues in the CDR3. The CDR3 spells CASSLDRAGETQYF. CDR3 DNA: TGTGCCAGCAGCTTAGATCGGGCGGGAGAAACCCAGTACTTC.

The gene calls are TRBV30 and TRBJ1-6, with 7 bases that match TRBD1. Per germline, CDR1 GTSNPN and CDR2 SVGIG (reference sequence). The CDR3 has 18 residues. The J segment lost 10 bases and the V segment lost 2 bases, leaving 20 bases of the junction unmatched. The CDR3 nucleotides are TGTGCCTGGAGTCCCACGCGATCGAGGGGGCCGATTATCTCACCCCTCCACTTT. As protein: CAWSPTRSRGPIISPLHF.

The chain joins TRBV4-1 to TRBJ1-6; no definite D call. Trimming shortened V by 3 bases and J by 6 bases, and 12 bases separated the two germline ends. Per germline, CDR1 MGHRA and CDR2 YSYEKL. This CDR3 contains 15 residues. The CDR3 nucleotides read TGCGCCAGCAGCCAGATAGACGAGGGTAATTCACCCCTCCACTTT. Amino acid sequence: CASSQIDEGNSPLHF.

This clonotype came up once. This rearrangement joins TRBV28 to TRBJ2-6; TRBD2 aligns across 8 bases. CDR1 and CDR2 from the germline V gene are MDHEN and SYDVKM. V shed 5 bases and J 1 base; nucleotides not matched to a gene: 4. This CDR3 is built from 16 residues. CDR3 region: CASSEPGGSGANVLTF. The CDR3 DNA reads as TGTGCCAGCAGTGAGCCGGGGGGGTCTGGGGCCAACGTCCTGACTTTC.

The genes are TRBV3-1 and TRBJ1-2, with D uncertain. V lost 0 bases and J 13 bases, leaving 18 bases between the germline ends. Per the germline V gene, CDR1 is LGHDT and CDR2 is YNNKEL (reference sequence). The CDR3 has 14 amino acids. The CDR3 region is CASSQDRSTMRATF. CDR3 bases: TGTGCCAGCAGCCAAGACAGGTCGACAATGAGGGCCACCTTC.

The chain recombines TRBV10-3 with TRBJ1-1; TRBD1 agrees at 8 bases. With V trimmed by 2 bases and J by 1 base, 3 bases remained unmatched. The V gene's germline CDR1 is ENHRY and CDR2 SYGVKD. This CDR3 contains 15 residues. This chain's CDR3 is CAISEQGAGNTEAFF. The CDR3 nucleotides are TGTGCCATCAGTGAGCAGGGGGCAGGGAACACTGAAGCTTTCTTT.

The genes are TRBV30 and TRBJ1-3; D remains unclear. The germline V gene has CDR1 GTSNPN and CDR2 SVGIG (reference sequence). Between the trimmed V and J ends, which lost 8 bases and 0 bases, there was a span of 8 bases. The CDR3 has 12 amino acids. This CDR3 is CAARNSGNTIYF. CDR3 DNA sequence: TGTGCCGCCCGGAACTCTGGAAACACCATATATTTT.

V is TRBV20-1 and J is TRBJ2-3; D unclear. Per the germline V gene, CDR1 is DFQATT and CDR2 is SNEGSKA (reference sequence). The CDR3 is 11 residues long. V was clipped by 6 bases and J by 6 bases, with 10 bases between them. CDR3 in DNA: TGCAGTGCAACCTTCACTGATACGCAGTATTTT. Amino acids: CSATFTDTQYF.

CDR3 in amino acids: CASQKMGRNQETQYF. The CDR3 DNA sequence: TGTGCCAGTCAAAAGATGGGACGGAACCAAGAGACCCAGTACTTC. The V call is TRBV19, the J call TRBJ2-5; D is perhaps TRBD1 or TRBD2 (5 bases each). The V end was cut by 8 bases, the J end by 0 bases, with 16 bases between. The germline gives CDR1 LNHDA, CDR2 SQIVND (reference sequence). The CDR3 is 15 residues long.

The CDR3 DNA follows: TGTGCCAGCAGTCGTTTGGTCGGGGAGCTGTTTTTT. Translation gives CASSRLVGELFF. The rearrangement joins TRBV6-2 or TRBV6-3 to TRBJ2-2; D is ambiguous. The germline V and J ends were trimmed by 5 bases and 7 bases, with 8 bases remaining between them. This CDR3 has 12 amino acids. In germline, CDR1 is MNHEY, CDR2 SVGEGT.

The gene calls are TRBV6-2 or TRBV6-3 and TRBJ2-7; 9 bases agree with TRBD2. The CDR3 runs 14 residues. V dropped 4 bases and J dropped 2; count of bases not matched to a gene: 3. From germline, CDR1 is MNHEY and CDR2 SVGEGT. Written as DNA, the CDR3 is TGTGCCAGCAGTTGGAGCGGGAGGCCCTACGAGCAGTACTTC. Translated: CASSWSGRPYEQYF.

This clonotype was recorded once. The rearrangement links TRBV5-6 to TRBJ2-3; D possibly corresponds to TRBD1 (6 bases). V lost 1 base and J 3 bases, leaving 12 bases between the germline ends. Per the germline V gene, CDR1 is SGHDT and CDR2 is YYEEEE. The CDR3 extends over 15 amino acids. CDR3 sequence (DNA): TGTGCCAGCAGCTTGTTTCAGGGGATGACAGATACGCAGTATTTT. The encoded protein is CASSLFQGMTDTQYF. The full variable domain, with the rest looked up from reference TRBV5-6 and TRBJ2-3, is DAGVTQSPTHLIKTRGQQVTLRCSPKSGHDTVSWYQQALGQGPQFIFQYYEEEERQRGNFPDRFSGHQFPNYSSELNVNALLLGDSALYLCASSLFQGMTDTQYFGPGTRLTVL.

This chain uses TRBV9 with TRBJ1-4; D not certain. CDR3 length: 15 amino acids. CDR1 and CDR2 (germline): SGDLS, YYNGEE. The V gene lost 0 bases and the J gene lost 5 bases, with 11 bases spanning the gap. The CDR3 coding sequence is TGTGCCAGCAGCGTAGGAAGGGTCACCAATGAAAAACTGTTTTTT. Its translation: CASSVGRVTNEKLFF.

The CDR3: CASRPGQRGTQYF. CDR3 DNA sequence: TGTGCCAGCAGACCGGGACAGAGGGGGACCCAGTACTTC. The V call is TRBV6-5, the J call TRBJ2-5; 7 nucleotides align to TRBD1. The CDR3 is 13 amino acids. Germline CDR1 reads MNHEY; CDR2 reads SVGAGI. Trimming took 6 bases from V and 7 from J; bases not matched to a gene: 8.

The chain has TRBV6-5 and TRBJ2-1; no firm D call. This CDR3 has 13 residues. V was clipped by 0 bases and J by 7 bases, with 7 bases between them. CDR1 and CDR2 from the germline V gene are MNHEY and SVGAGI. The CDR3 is CASSYSNRNEQFF. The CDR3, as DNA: TGTGCCAGCAGTTACTCGAATCGGAATGAGCAGTTCTTC.

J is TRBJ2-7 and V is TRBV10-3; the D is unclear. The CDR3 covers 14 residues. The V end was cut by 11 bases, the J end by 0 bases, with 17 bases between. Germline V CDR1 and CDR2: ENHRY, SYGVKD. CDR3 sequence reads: CAAQEDGGSYEQYF. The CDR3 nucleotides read TGTGCCGCGCAAGAAGACGGCGGCTCCTACGAGCAGTACTTC.

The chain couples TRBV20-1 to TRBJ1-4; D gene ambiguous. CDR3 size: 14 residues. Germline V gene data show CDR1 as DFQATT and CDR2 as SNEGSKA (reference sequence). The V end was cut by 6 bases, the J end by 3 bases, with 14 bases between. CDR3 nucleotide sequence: TGCAGTGCACCGGGAGGGCCGGCTAATGAAAAACTGTTTTTT. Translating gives CSAPGGPANEKLFF.

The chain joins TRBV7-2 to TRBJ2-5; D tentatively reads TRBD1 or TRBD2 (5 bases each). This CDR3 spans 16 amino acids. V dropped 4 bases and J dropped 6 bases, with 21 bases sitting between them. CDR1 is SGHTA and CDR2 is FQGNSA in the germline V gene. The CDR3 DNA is TGTGCCAGCAGCTCCCGGGACCAATACTGGCAACAGACCCAGTACTTC. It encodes CASSSRDQYWQQTQYF.

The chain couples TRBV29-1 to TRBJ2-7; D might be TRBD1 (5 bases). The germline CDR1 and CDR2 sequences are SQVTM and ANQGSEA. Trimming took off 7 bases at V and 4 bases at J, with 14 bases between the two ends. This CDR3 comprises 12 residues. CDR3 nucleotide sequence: TGCAGCGCAAGCGACGACAGATACGAGCAGTACTTC. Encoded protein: CSASDDRYEQYF.

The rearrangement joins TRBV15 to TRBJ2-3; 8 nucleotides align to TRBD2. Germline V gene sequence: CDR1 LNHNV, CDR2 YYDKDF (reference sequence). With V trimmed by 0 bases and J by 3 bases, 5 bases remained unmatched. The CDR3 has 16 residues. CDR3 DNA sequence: TGTGCCACCAGCAGAGAGCCAGCGGGAGTTACAGATACGCAGTATTTT. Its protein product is CATSREPAGVTDTQYF.

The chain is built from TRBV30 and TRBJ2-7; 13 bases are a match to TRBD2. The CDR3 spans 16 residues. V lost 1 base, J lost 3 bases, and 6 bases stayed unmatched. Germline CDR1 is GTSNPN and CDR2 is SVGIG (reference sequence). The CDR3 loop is CAWSGLAGGTFYEQYF. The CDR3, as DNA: TGTGCCTGGAGTGGACTAGCGGGAGGAACCTTCTACGAGCAGTACTTC.

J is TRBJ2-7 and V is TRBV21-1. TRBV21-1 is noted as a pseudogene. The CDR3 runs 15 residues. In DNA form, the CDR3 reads TGTGCCAGCAGCAAAAAGGGTCGCTGGGGCTACGAGCAGTACTTC. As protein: CASSKKGRWGYEQYF.

The CDR3, as DNA: TGTGCCTGGATGGGGGGCGGCGGGCCCCGGGATACGCAGTATTTT. This sequence encodes CAWMGGGGPRDTQYF. The chain recombines TRBV30 with TRBJ2-3, with D possibly called TRBD1 or TRBD2 (6 bases each). V was cut by 4 bases and J by 6 bases, with 20 bases left in between. Germline loops: CDR1 GTSNPN, CDR2 SVGIG (reference sequence). CDR3 length: 15 residues.

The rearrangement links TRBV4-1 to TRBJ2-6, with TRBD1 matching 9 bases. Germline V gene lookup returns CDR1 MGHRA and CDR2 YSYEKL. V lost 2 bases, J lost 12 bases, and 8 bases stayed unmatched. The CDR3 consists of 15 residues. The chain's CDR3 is CASSQPTGGLGVLTF. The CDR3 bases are TGCGCCAGCAGCCAACCGACAGGGGGTCTAGGCGTCCTGACTTTC.